One and the same sample provided the 13 T cell receptor beta chains below, sequenced in a study of blood T cell repertoires in COVID-19 (dated by TCRdb to the early 2020s). Library prep was done by the immunoSEQ multiplex PCR assay. TCRdb obtained this table from immuneACCESS and retained in-frame rearrangements with V and J assigned. These tables miss some clones; where compared with another copy, unresolved V genes account for less than half of the shortfall, and the remainder is unexplained. Here the sample has approximately 210,000 clones; 84% occur a single time. Clones ranked in the top ten supply roughly a tenth of the sample. Material for sequencing was peripheral blood. These receptors all come from a woman of 80 years or more with COVID-19, enrolled during active disease.

Notes on this clone: The same CDR3 is also encoded by other DNA sequences in this sample. The chain links TRBV5-1 to TRBJ2-2; D is possibly TRBD1 (5 bases). CDR3 length equals 15 residues. V lost 0 bases and J 3 bases, leaving 9 bases between the germline ends. Germline CDR1 is SGHRS and CDR2 is YFSETQ. In nucleotides, the CDR3 is TGCGCCAGCAGCTTGGGGGGCGGAGACACCGGGGAGCTGTTTTTT. It yields the protein CASSLGGGDTGELFF.

The chain has TRBV5-1 and TRBJ1-4; 8 bases match TRBD1. The CDR3 is 15 amino acids. The junction had 10 bases not matched to a gene; V was cut back by 4 bases and J by 8 bases. CDR1 is SGHRS, CDR2 YFSETQ, per germline. DNA for the CDR3: TGCGCCAGCAGCGTGGGGACAGGCGGAGAGGAAAAACTGTTTTTT. It is translated as CASSVGTGGEEKLFF.

The sample holds one count of this clone. This chain links TRBV2 with TRBJ1-1, with D possibly being TRBD1 (6 bases). The CDR3 length is 11 residues. The germline CDR1 and CDR2 sequences are SNHLY and FYNNEI. With 5 bases removed from V and 13 bases from J, the gap between germline ends came to 14 bases. Written as DNA, the CDR3 is TGTGCCAGCAGTCTGAACAGGGTCGATTTCTTT. This gives the protein CASSLNRVDFF.

The CDR3 region is CSDFGTGGAINYGYTF. The CDR3 bases are TGCAGCGATTTTGGGACAGGGGGCGCAATTAACTATGGCTACACCTTC. This chain joins TRBV29-1 and TRBJ1-2, with TRBD1 identical over 12 bases. J was trimmed by 1 base and V by 7 bases; bases with no gene match: 10. There are 16 residues in the CDR3. The V gene's germline CDR1 is SQVTM and CDR2 ANQGSEA.

This clone was seen a few times. This chain uses TRBV10-1 with TRBJ1-6; D not certain. The V gene's germline CDR1 is WNHNN and CDR2 SYGVQD (reference sequence). Trimming stripped 8 bases from V and 1 base from J, with 12 bases between. The CDR3 has 15 residues. This CDR3 reads CASHEGWSYNSPLHF. As DNA, the CDR3 is TGCGCCAGCCACGAGGGCTGGTCCTATAATTCACCCCTCCACTTT.

The J gene is TRBJ1-2, the V gene TRBV28; TRBD1 aligns across 7 bases. The junction had 3 bases not matched to a gene; V was cut back by 3 bases and J by 5 bases. There are 13 residues in the CDR3. The germline V gene has CDR1 MDHEN and CDR2 SYDVKM. CDR3 loop: CASSFRDRYGYTF. CDR3 DNA sequence: TGTGCCAGCAGTTTCCGGGACAGATATGGCTACACCTTC.

This chain links TRBV16 with TRBJ1-5; D is unclear. This CDR3 spans 16 amino acids. Trimming removed 5 bases at V and 10 bases at J, with 24 bases between. Germline CDR1 is KGHSY and CDR2 is FQNENV. This CDR3 is CASSDNSGRVVGPQHF. The CDR3 DNA follows: TGTGCCAGCAGCGATAATTCGGGGAGGGTAGTTGGACCCCAGCATTTT.

The rearrangement links TRBV7-8 to TRBJ1-5; 9 nucleotides align to TRBD1. V lost 2 bases to trimming and J lost 5 bases; unmatched junction nucleotides: 7. Per germline, CDR1 SGHVS and CDR2 FQNEAQ. The CDR3 is 16 residues long. For the CDR3, the DNA is TGTGCCAGCAGCTTATCCGGGACAGGGTTTGATCAGCCCCAGCATTTT. It is translated as CASSLSGTGFDQPQHF.

This sequence joins TRBV7-8 and TRBJ1-5, with TRBD1 matching over 7 bases. This CDR3 is built from 15 residues. CDR1 is SGHVS, CDR2 FQNEAQ, per germline. After removal of 5 bases from V and 1 base from J, the junction contained 5 bases not matched to a gene. The CDR3: CASSAPTGSNQPQHF. The DNA for the CDR3 is TGTGCCAGCAGCGCCCCGACAGGGAGCAATCAGCCCCAGCATTTT.

The chain recombines TRBV27 with TRBJ2-6, with D possibly matching TRBD1 (6 bases). Looked up from germline, CDR1 is MNHEY and CDR2 is SMNVEV (reference sequence). The CDR3 length is 18 residues. V lost 6 bases and J 0 bases, leaving 18 bases between the germline ends. The CDR3 loop reads CASRGTGTSNSGANVLTF. The CDR3 DNA follows: TGTGCCAGCAGAGGAACGGGGACAAGCAACTCTGGGGCCAACGTCCTGACTTTC.

This clone was found a few times. The chain has TRBV3-1 (or the pseudogene TRBV3-2) and TRBJ2-4; 8 bases line up with TRBD2. Germline V gene lookup returns CDR1 LGHDT and CDR2 YNNKEL (reference sequence). The junction had 16 bases not matched to a gene; V was cut back by 5 bases and J by 7 bases. There are 17 residues in the CDR3. The CDR3 is CASSGEASGLGRNIQYF. The CDR3 nucleotides read TGTGCCAGCAGCGGAGAGGCTAGCGGGCTCGGCAGGAACATTCAGTACTTC.

The rearrangement uses TRBV4-1 and TRBJ1-2; weak D call: TRBD1 (6 bases). Germline CDR1 MGHRA, CDR2 YSYEKL. The ends were cut back, 0 bases at V and 4 bases at J, with 15 bases in the middle. The CDR3 consists of 16 residues. CDR3 in DNA: TGCGCCAGCAGCCAAGAAAGTCAGGGGATAAGCTATGGCTACACCTTC. As protein: CASSQESQGISYGYTF.

This chain uses TRBV27 with TRBJ1-5, with D hard to call. Germline CDR1 reads MNHEY; CDR2 reads SMNVEV (reference sequence). This CDR3 has 14 residues. Trimming left V 5 bases short and J 11 bases short, with 19 bases between. The CDR3 reads CASSTRPDGLSQHF. The CDR3 nucleotides read TGTGCCAGCAGTACCCGACCCGACGGGTTGTCCCAGCATTTT.